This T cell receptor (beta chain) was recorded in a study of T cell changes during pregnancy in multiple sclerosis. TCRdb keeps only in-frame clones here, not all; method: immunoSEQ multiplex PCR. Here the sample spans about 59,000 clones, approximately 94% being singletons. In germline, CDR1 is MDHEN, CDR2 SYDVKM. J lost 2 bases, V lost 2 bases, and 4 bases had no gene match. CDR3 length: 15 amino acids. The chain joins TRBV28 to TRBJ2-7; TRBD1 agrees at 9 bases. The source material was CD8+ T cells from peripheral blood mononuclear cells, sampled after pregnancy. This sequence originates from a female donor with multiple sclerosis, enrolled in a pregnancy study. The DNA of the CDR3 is TGTGCCAGCAGTTTAAGCGGGACAGGGCCCTACGAGCAGTACTTC. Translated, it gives CASSLSGTGPYEQYF.